This T cell receptor beta chain emerged from a study of blood T cell repertoires in COVID-19. CDR1 is SGDLS, CDR2 YYNGEE, per germline. V dropped 0 bases and J dropped 2; count of bases not matched to a gene: 0. The CDR3 has 15 residues. The table came from immunoSEQ multiplex PCR; TCRdb's copy has only in-frame clones and leaves some out. The repertoire holds roughly 260,000 clones, 75% to 95% seen once, with approximately 2% in the top ten. This clone has only a few counts. Specimen: PBMCs or T cells enriched from blood (not recorded which). The TCR sequence derives from a woman between 18 and 30 years old who had recovered from COVID-19. The chain has TRBV9 and TRBJ2-7, with 12 bases aligning to TRBD2. The CDR3 sequence: CASSVASGRAYEQYF. CDR3 coding DNA: TGTGCCAGCAGCGTAGCTAGCGGGAGGGCCTACGAGCAGTACTTC.